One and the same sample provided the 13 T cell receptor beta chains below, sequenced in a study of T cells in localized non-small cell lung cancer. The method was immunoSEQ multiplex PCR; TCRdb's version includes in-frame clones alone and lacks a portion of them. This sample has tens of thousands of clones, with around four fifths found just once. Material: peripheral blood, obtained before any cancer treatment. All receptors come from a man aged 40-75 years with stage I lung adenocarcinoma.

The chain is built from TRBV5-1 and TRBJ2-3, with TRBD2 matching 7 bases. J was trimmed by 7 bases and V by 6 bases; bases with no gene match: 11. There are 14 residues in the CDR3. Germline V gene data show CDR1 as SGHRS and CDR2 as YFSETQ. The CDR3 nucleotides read TGCGCCAGCACTGGGGGGGAACGCTGGAATACGCAGTATTTT. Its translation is CASTGGERWNTQYF.

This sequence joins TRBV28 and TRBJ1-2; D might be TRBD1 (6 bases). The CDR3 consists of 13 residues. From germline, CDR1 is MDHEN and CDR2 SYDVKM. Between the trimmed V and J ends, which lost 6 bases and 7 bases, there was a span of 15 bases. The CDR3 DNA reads TGTGCCAGCAGACAATACAGGGAGGGTGGCTACACCTTC. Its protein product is CASRQYREGGYTF.

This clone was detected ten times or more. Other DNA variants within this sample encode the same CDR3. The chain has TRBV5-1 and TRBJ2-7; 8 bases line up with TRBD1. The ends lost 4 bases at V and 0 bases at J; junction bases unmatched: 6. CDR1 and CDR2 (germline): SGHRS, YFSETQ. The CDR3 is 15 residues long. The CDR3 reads CASSQDRGGSYEQYF. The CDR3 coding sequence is TGCGCCAGCAGCCAAGACAGGGGCGGCTCCTACGAGCAGTACTTC.

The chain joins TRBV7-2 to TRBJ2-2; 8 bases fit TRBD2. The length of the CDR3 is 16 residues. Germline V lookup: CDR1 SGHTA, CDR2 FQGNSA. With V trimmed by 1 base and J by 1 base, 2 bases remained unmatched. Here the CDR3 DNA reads TGTGCCAGCAGCTTAGTTAGCGGGGTGAACACCGGGGAGCTGTTTTTT. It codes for CASSLVSGVNTGELFF. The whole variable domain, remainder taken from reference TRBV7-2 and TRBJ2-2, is GAGVSQSPSNKVTEKGKDVELRCDPISGHTALYWYRQSLGQGLEFLIYFQGNSAPDKSGLPSDRFSAERTGGSVSTLTIQRTQQEDSAVYLCASSLVSGVNTGELFFGEGSRLTVL.

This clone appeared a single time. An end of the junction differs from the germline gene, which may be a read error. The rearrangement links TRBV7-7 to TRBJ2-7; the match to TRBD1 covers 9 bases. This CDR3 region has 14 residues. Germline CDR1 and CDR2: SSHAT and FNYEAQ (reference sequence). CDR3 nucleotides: TGTGCTAGCAGCTCCGGGACAGGGTCCTACGAGCAGTACTTC. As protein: CASSSGTGSYEQYF.

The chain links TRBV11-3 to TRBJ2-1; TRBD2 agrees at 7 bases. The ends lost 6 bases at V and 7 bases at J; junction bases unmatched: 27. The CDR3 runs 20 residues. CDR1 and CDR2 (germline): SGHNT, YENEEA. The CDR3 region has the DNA TGTGCCAGCAGTCAGTACCCTCGGGCGGGAGAGGTTCCCCTAATGAATGAGCAGTTCTTC. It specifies CASSQYPRAGEVPLMNEQFF.

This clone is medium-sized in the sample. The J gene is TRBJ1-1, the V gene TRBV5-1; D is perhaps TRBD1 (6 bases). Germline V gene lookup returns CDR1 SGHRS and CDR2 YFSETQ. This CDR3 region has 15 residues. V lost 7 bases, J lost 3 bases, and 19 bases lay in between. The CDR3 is CASHARGAQDTEAFF. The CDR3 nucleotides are TGCGCCAGCCACGCCCGGGGGGCCCAAGACACTGAAGCTTTCTTT.

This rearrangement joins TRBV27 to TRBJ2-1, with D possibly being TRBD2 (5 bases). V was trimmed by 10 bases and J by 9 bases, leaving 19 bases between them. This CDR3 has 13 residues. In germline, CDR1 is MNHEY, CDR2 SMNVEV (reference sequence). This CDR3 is CAKLAVYGIEQFF. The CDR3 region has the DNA TGTGCCAAGCTGGCCGTTTACGGGATTGAGCAGTTCTTC.

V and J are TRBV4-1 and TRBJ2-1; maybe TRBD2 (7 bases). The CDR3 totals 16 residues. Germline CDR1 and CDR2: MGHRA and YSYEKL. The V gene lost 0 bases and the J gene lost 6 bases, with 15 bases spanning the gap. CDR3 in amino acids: CASSQDWGGAGNEQFF. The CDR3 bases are TGCGCCAGCAGCCAAGATTGGGGGGGGGCAGGCAATGAGCAGTTCTTC.

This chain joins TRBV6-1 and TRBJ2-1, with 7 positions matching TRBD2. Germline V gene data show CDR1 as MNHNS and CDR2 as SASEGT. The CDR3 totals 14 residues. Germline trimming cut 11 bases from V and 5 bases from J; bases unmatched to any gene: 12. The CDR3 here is CAAQGWREHNEQFF. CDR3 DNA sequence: TGTGCCGCACAAGGCTGGCGGGAGCACAATGAGCAGTTCTTC.

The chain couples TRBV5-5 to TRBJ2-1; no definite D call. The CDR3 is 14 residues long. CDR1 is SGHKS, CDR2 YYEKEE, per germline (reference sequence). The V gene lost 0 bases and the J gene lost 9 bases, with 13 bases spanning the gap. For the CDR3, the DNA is TGTGCCAGCAGCTTGGTGTACGGAGCCGGTGAGCAGTTCTTC. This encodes CASSLVYGAGEQFF.

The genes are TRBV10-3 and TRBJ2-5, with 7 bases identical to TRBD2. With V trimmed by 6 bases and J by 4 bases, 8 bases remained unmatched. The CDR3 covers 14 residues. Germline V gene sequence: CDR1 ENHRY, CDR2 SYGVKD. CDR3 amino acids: CAISGGGLGETQYF. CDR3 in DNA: TGTGCCATCAGCGGGGGAGGGCTGGGAGAGACCCAGTACTTC.

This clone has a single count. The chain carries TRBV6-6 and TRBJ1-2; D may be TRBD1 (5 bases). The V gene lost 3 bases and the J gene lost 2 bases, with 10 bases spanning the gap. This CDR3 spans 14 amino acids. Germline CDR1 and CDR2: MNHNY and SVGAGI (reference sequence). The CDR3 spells CASSYDRQNYGYTF. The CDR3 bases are TGTGCCAGCAGTTATGACAGACAAAACTATGGCTACACCTTC.